This T cell receptor beta chain was retrieved from a study of blood T cells in healthy people across ages. Study results and caveats: Since the PBMCs were unsorted, naive and antigen-experienced cells could not be conclusively compared.

A second PCR, run for about 7 to 11 cycles, used a sample-barcoded 5' primer plus a J-beta primer mix. Every sample gave at least 2.5 million paired-end reads containing CDR3. Via MiXCR, TCRdb re-called the 5' RACE reads, giving one row per CDR3 protein. The table records over a million distinct CDR3 sequences, 45% to 70% of them present only once. A remark on this clonotype: The antigen is not known.

The authors extracted at least 6 micrograms of total RNA per sample. Trimming shortened V by 8 bases and J by 4 bases, and 13 bases separated the two germline ends. The germline CDR1 and CDR2 sequences are ENHRY and SYGVKD. The CDR3 sequence is 13 residues long. The sequence was collected from a man aged 18 to 29 in good health. The chain joins TRBV10-3 to TRBJ2-3; D perhaps matches TRBD2 (5 bases). The sequenced sample was blood. CDR3 protein: CAIGREGPDTQYF. The DNA for the CDR3 is TGTGCCATCGGACGAGAGGGCCCAGATACGCAGTATTTT.